The clone carrying this TCR beta chain was picked up many times. Its antigen remains unknown. Documented time point: newly diagnosed GD, antithyroid drugs for less than 3 months. Scientists built the TCR library using RNA that was extracted from PBMCs. These data come from a study of regulatory T cells in long-lasting Graves disease. Study-wide results and caveats: The study examined only peripheral blood, not thyroid tissue.

Germline V gene data show CDR1 as MNHEY and CDR2 as SMNVEV (reference sequence). The V segment lost 3 bases and the J segment 3 bases; nucleotides outside the gene matches: 5. The CDR3 has 14 residues. The authors built TCR beta libraries using iRepertoire HTBI primers and Arm-PCR of CDR3 regions. TCRdb re-called the multiplex PCR reads with MiXCR, one entry per CDR3 protein. The profile shows 400,000 to 500,000 distinct CDR3 sequences, 15% to 20% of them singletons. These data also featured in a second study, about T cells in Graves' hyperthyroidism and ophthalmopathy. According to that study: Progression to ophthalmopathy was predicted a median of roughly 6.8 months early.

The sample consisted of peripheral blood mononuclear cells (PBMCs), taken at new diagnosis, from a patient treated with antithyroid drugs. The receptor comes from a woman aged 18-30 years with Graves disease. The rearrangement joins TRBV27 to TRBJ2-7; 7 bases match TRBD1. In DNA form, the CDR3 reads TGTGCCAGCAGTTTCGGGACAGTTAGCTACGAGCAGTACTTC. This translates into CASSFGTVSYEQYF.